Shown below are 27 T cell receptor beta chains from a single sample sequenced in a study of PD-1 blockade in mismatch repair-deficient tumors. This table comes from immunoSEQ multiplex PCR, and its TCRdb copy is limited to in-frame clones, with some not included. Among roughly 37,000 clones listed, approximately 88% were seen once. The sample in question was PBMCs, obtained 38 to 40 weeks after starting pembrolizumab. The source of these receptors is an adult with mismatch repair-deficient cancer.

The rearrangement links TRBV7-2 to TRBJ2-7, with a weak D call TRBD2 (5 bases). The CDR3 sequence is 13 residues long. Germline V gene lookup returns CDR1 SGHTA and CDR2 FQGNSA. Trimming took 0 bases from V and 3 from J, leaving 6 bases between them. This CDR3 reads CASSLAGSYEQYF. The CDR3 DNA sequence: TGTGCCAGCAGCTTAGCAGGGAGCTACGAGCAGTACTTC.

V and J are TRBV28 and TRBJ1-6, with a weak D call TRBD1 (6 bases). This CDR3 comprises 15 residues. The V end was cut by 5 bases, the J end by 10 bases, with 18 bases between. CDR1 and CDR2 (germline): MDHEN, SYDVKM. Here the CDR3 reads CASSVLGGEESPLHF. Here the CDR3 DNA reads TGTGCCAGCAGTGTCCTAGGGGGGGAAGAATCACCCCTCCACTTT.

The gene calls are TRBV6-5 and TRBJ1-1; D unclear. The CDR3 loop spans 12 amino acids. The V and J ends lost 4 bases and 7 bases respectively, with 10 bases between them. The germline gives CDR1 MNHEY, CDR2 SVGAGI. Here the CDR3 reads CASSWQRDEAFF. For the CDR3, the DNA is TGTGCCAGCAGTTGGCAGAGGGATGAAGCTTTCTTT.

This sequence joins TRBV5-1 and TRBJ1-1; D unclear. The CDR3 length is 16 residues. The V gene's germline CDR1 is SGHRS and CDR2 YFSETQ. Trimming removed 4 bases at V and 1 base at J, with 17 bases between. This CDR3 reads CASSRRPTDTNTEAFF. The CDR3 DNA sequence: TGCGCCAGCAGCCGCCGCCCGACTGATACGAACACTGAAGCTTTCTTT.

The chain uses TRBV5-1 and TRBJ2-7; D is undetermined. This CDR3 contains 13 residues. From germline, CDR1 is SGHRS and CDR2 YFSETQ. The V end lost 3 bases, the J end lost 1 base, and 8 bases lay between the germline ends. For the CDR3, the DNA is TGCGCCAGCAGCTACGACGGGTCCTACGAGCAGTACTTC. It is translated as CASSYDGSYEQYF.

The rearrangement joins TRBV28 to TRBJ1-4; D perhaps matches TRBD1 (5 bases). The CDR3 length is 14 residues. Germline V gives CDR1 MDHEN, CDR2 SYDVKM. V was trimmed by 4 bases and J by 14 bases, leaving 20 bases between them. CDR3 residues: CASSSGGGFPRLFF. The CDR3 region has the DNA TGTGCCAGCAGTTCCGGGGGGGGTTTTCCTAGGCTGTTTTTT.

The V gene is TRBV2, the J gene TRBJ2-1; maybe TRBD2 (7 bases). Looked up from germline, CDR1 is SNHLY and CDR2 is FYNNEI. This CDR3 has 16 residues. The ends were cut back, 6 bases at V and 4 bases at J, with 19 bases in the middle. CDR3 sequence: CASSPPGGGGYNEQFF. CDR3 DNA sequence: TGTGCCAGCAGCCCGCCAGGCGGGGGCGGATACAATGAGCAGTTCTTC.

The chain recombines TRBV27 with TRBJ2-5, with D possibly TRBD2 on 6 matching bases. Germline V gives CDR1 MNHEY, CDR2 SMNVEV (reference sequence). The CDR3 sequence is 15 residues long. The V end was cut by 4 bases, the J end by 1 base, with 13 bases between. The CDR3 bases are TGTGCCAGCAGTTCCCGCTTCGGGGGCCAAGAGACCCAGTACTTC. Protein product: CASSSRFGGQETQYF.

The chain is built from TRBV29-1 and TRBJ1-5, with a possible D match to TRBD1 (6 bases). Germline V gives CDR1 SQVTM, CDR2 ANQGSEA. Between the trimmed V and J ends, which lost 3 bases and 6 bases, there was a span of 12 bases. This CDR3 comprises 13 residues. The CDR3 here is CSVESGVGQPQHF. Here the CDR3 DNA reads TGCAGCGTTGAGTCAGGGGTCGGTCAGCCCCAGCATTTT. The full variable domain, in which reference TRBV29-1 and TRBJ1-5 provide the parts outside the CDR3, is SAVISQKPSRDICQRGTSLTIQCQVDSQVTMMFWYRQQPGQSLTLIATANQGSEATYESGFVIDKFPISRPNLTFSTLTVSNMSPEDSSIYLCSVESGVGQPQHFGDGTRLSIL.

The chain combines TRBV2 with TRBJ1-5; no reliable D call. In germline, CDR1 is SNHLY, CDR2 FYNNEI. CDR3 length equals 12 residues. V dropped 10 bases and J dropped 6 bases, with 13 bases sitting between them. CDR3 region: CAMGGRGQPQHF. The CDR3 bases are TGTGCCATGGGAGGGCGAGGTCAGCCCCAGCATTTT.

The rearrangement links TRBV29-1 to TRBJ1-1; TRBD1 agrees at 7 bases. J lost 1 base, V lost 5 bases, and 1 base had no gene match. The CDR3 is made up of 12 amino acids. Looked up from germline, CDR1 is SQVTM and CDR2 is ANQGSEA. DNA of the CDR3: TGCAGCGTTCACAGGGGGAACACTGAAGCTTTCTTT. Protein product: CSVHRGNTEAFF.

This chain uses TRBV19 with TRBJ2-2, with TRBD1 identical over 9 bases. Germline CDR1 LNHDA, CDR2 SQIVND (reference sequence). V dropped 4 bases and J dropped 5; count of bases not matched to a gene: 17. The CDR3 runs 19 residues. This CDR3 is CASSTTGTGIEHETGELFF. The CDR3 nucleotides read TGTGCCAGTAGTACAACCGGGACAGGGATCGAACATGAAACCGGGGAGCTGTTTTTT.

On this clone: A junction boundary mismatches the germline segment, possibly from a read error. The chain has TRBV5-1 and TRBJ2-5, with 14 bases fitting TRBD2. The length of the CDR3 is 17 residues. The germline V gene encodes CDR1 SGHRS and CDR2 YFSETQ. The CDR3 is CASSLGLAGGSQESQYF. As DNA, the CDR3 is TGCGCCAGCAGCTTAGGACTAGCGGGAGGATCTCAAGAGAGCCAGTACTTC.

V gene TRBV7-9 combines with J gene TRBJ2-2; TRBD2 matches 7 bases. The germline V gene has CDR1 SEHNR and CDR2 FQNEAQ (reference sequence). Trimming took 5 bases from V and 0 from J; bases not matched to a gene: 9. This CDR3 is built from 17 residues. CDR3 loop: CASSAGGLAANTGELFF. The CDR3 DNA is TGTGCCAGCAGCGCGGGTGGGCTAGCGGCGAACACCGGGGAGCTGTTTTTT. The whole variable domain, remainder taken from reference TRBV7-9 and TRBJ2-2, is DTGVSQNPRHKITKRGQNVTFRCDPISEHNRLYWYRQTLGQGPEFLTYFQNEAQLEKSRLLSDRFSAERPKGSFSTLEIQRTEQGDSAMYLCASSAGGLAANTGELFFGEGSRLTVL.

The chain recombines TRBV9 with TRBJ2-7, with D tentatively TRBD1 (5 bases). This CDR3 has 14 residues. V shed 3 bases and J shed 0 bases, with 10 bases lying between them. From germline, CDR1 is SGDLS and CDR2 YYNGEE. CDR3 nucleotides: TGTGCCAGCAGCGCATCAGGGATCTCCTACGAGCAGTACTTC. Amino acids: CASSASGISYEQYF.

The chain carries TRBV29-1 and TRBJ2-7; 9 nucleotides line up with TRBD1. The V gene end was trimmed by 4 bases and the J gene end by 7 bases; junction bases not matched to a gene: 14. CDR1 and CDR2 from the germline V gene are SQVTM and ANQGSEA. The CDR3 is made up of 15 amino acids. CDR3: CSVVSPGTGLEEQYF. The DNA of the CDR3 is TGCAGCGTTGTTTCGCCCGGGACAGGGCTCGAAGAGCAGTACTTC.

The gene calls are TRBV6-1 and TRBJ1-4; D possibly corresponds to TRBD1 (5 bases). The V and J ends lost 6 bases and 5 bases respectively, with 16 bases between them. Germline CDR1 and CDR2: MNHNS and SASEGT. This CDR3 is built from 15 residues. The CDR3 here is CASSQGSWGNEKLFF. CDR3 nucleotide sequence: TGTGCCAGCAGCCAGGGATCATGGGGAAATGAAAAACTGTTTTTT.

As for this clone: One end of the junction is discordant with germline, which a read error may explain. The V gene is TRBV9, the J gene TRBJ2-7; 10 bases align to TRBD2. This CDR3 spans 17 amino acids. CDR1 and CDR2 (germline): SGDLS, YYNGEE. CDR3 coding DNA: TGTGCCAGCAACGTAGACGGGGTAGCGGGAGGCTACTACGAGCAGTACTTC. Encoded protein: CASNVDGVAGGYYEQYF.

The chain recombines TRBV19 with TRBJ2-7, with 9 bases aligning to TRBD2. This CDR3 is built from 15 residues. Per the germline V gene, CDR1 is LNHDA and CDR2 is SQIVND (reference sequence). V was clipped by 6 bases and J by 3 bases; unmatched bases: 9. CDR3 nucleotide sequence: TGTGCCAGTAGACCAAGCGGGAGGACCCTCTACGAGCAGTACTTC. Amino acids: CASRPSGRTLYEQYF.

The J gene is TRBJ2-3, the V gene TRBV7-6; 9 bases are a match to TRBD2. J lost 1 base, V lost 5 bases, and 7 bases had no gene match. The CDR3 runs 16 residues. The germline V gene encodes CDR1 SGHVS and CDR2 FNYEAQ. The chain's CDR3 is CASSIKAGGGTDTQYF. CDR3 in DNA: TGTGCCAGCAGCATCAAAGCGGGAGGTGGCACAGATACGCAGTATTTT.

The chain combines TRBV28 with TRBJ2-7; 9 nucleotides agree with TRBD2. There are 14 residues in the CDR3. J gave up 6 bases and V 3 bases, and 6 bases lay outside the gene matches. Germline CDR1 MDHEN, CDR2 SYDVKM. The CDR3 loop reads CASSFPSGRPEQYF. CDR3 bases: TGTGCCAGCAGTTTCCCCAGCGGGAGGCCCGAGCAGTACTTC.

Concerning this clone itself: The same CDR3 arises from other DNA sequences in this sample as well. The chain links TRBV15 to TRBJ1-3; D remains ambiguous. The V and J ends lost 0 bases and 6 bases respectively, with 12 bases between them. Germline CDR1 and CDR2: LNHNV and YYDKDF (reference sequence). The CDR3 runs to 15 residues. The CDR3 spells CATSRDRSFLNTIYF. The CDR3, as DNA: TGTGCCACCAGCAGAGATCGTTCTTTTCTAAACACCATATATTTT. The full variable domain, in which reference TRBV15 and TRBJ1-3 provide the parts outside the CDR3, is DAMVIQNPRYQVTQFGKPVTLSCSQTLNHNVMYWYQQKSSQAPKLLFHYYDKDFNNEADTPDNFQSRRPNTSFCFLDIRSPGLGDTAMYLCATSRDRSFLNTIYFGEGSWLTVV.

The chain couples TRBV5-4 to TRBJ1-4, with TRBD1 as a possible D gene (6 bases). Germline V gives CDR1 SGHNT, CDR2 YYREEE (reference sequence). V dropped 3 bases and J dropped 3 bases, with 12 bases sitting between them. This CDR3 is 15 amino acids long. CDR3 sequence: CASSSGGRANEKLFF. The CDR3 DNA is TGTGCCAGCAGCTCCGGGGGGCGGGCTAATGAAAAACTGTTTTTT. Full variable domain (outside the CDR3, taken from reference TRBV5-4 and TRBJ1-4): ETGVTQSPTHLIKTRGQQVTLRCSSQSGHNTVSWYQQALGQGPQFIFQYYREEENGRGNFPPRFSGLQFPNYSSELNVNALELDDSALYLCASSSGGRANEKLFFGSGTQLSVL.

Here the CDR3 reads CASSRATVWAFF. The CDR3 coding sequence is TGTGCCAGCAGTCGTGCGACAGTATGGGCTTTCTTT. The chain uses TRBV6-1 and TRBJ1-1; D may be TRBD1 (5 bases). The CDR3 consists of 12 residues. Between the trimmed V and J ends, which lost 5 bases and 11 bases, there was a span of 15 bases. The germline V gene has CDR1 MNHNS and CDR2 SASEGT.

This clone showed up just a few times. The J gene is TRBJ1-2, the V gene TRBV10-3; D may be TRBD1 (6 bases). Trimming stripped 2 bases from V and 4 bases from J, with 8 bases between. Germline V gives CDR1 ENHRY, CDR2 SYGVKD. The CDR3 runs 13 residues. The CDR3: CAISETGTYGYTF. As DNA, the CDR3 is TGTGCCATCAGTGAGACAGGGACCTATGGCTACACCTTC.

The chain is built from TRBV5-1 and TRBJ2-2; 11 nucleotides agree with TRBD2. Unmatched junction bases numbered 15, after V lost 4 bases and J lost 4 bases. This CDR3 is 19 amino acids long. CDR1 is SGHRS and CDR2 is YFSETQ in the germline V gene. CDR3 residues: CASSRLLSGRAGGTGELFF. CDR3 sequence (DNA): TGCGCCAGCAGCCGGCTCCTTAGCGGGAGGGCCGGGGGCACCGGGGAGCTGTTTTTT.

The chain has TRBV5-1 and TRBJ1-2; 8 nucleotides agree with TRBD1. Germline assignment: CDR1 SGHRS and CDR2 YFSETQ. After removal of 0 bases from V and 7 bases from J, the junction contained 5 bases not matched to a gene. CDR3 length: 14 amino acids. As DNA, the CDR3 is TGCGCCAGCAGCTTGGGACAGGGGTCTGGTGGCTACACCTTC. It codes for CASSLGQGSGGYTF. Full variable domain (remainder filled in from reference TRBV5-1 and TRBJ1-2): KAGVTQTPRYLIKTRGQQVTLSCSPISGHRSVSWYQQTPGQGLQFLFEYFSETQRNKGNFPGRFSGRQFSNSRSEMNVSTLELGDSALYLCASSLGQGSGGYTFGSGTRLTVV.